Listed below are T cell receptor beta chains from one sample, sequenced in a study of OX40 agonist ivuxolimab in advanced cancers. Repertoires were generated with immunoSEQ multiplex PCR, while TCRdb's copy carries only in-frame clones and drops some. The repertoire has about 55,000 clones, 80% to 85% of them found once; the top ten carry about 4.5%. The sequences come from CD4+ or CD8+ T cells sorted from blood, collected in a trial of the OX40 agonist ivuxolimab. The receptors were gathered from an adult with an advanced solid tumor such as melanoma, head and neck, liver or kidney cancer. Each CDR3 is given with its conserved first and last residue. Fields, in order: J gene, clone size, V gene, D gene, CDR3 DNA, CDR3 protein. The D gene is left open where the match is weak. Clone size, where shown, is once, few, many, or a class for clones that have expanded.

>TRBJ2-2|-|TRBV5-4|TRBD1
TGTGCCAGCAGCCCAGACAGGGGGCGCGACACCGGGGAGCTGTTTTTT
CASSPDRGRDTGELFF
>TRBJ1-6|-|TRBV4-3|-
TGCGCCAGCAGCCAGGCCGGAGATTCACCCCTCCACTTT
CASSQAGDSPLHF
>TRBJ2-7|-|TRBV29-1|-
TGCAGCGTCGAAAAGGGGGTAGGCGAGCAGTACTTC
CSVEKGVGEQYF
>TRBJ2-5|-|TRBV4-2|-
TGTGCCAGCAGCCAAGAGGACAGGACCCAGTACTTC
CASSQEDRTQYF
>TRBJ2-5|-|TRBV23-1|-
TGCGCCAGCAGTCAATCAGGGAGTTGGACAGACCAAGAGACCCAGTACTTC
CASSQSGSWTDQETQYF
>TRBJ1-3|-|TRBV10-1|-
TGCGCCAGCAGTGATCCGGGAGGCGTTGGAAACACCATATATTTT
CASSDPGGVGNTIYF
>TRBJ2-1|-|TRBV7-9|-
TGTGCCAGCAGCTTTGGGCGGGAAAGCTCCTACAATGAGCAGTTCTTC
CASSFGRESSYNEQFF
>TRBJ2-1|-|TRBV6-1|-
TGTGCCATCCGGAGCACTTCCCCCAATGAGCAGTTCTTC
CAIRSTSPNEQFF
>TRBJ2-7|-|TRBV27|-
TGTGCCAGCAGGGTGACTGGGACAATAGCCTACGAGCAGTACTTC
CASRVTGTIAYEQYF
>TRBJ1-5|-|TRBV5-6|-
TGTGCCAGCAGCATCGACAGACACGGCGAGGATCAGCCCCAGCATTTT
CASSIDRHGEDQPQHF
>TRBJ2-7|few|TRBV2|TRBD2
TGTGCCAGCATGGGGGTGGGGAGCGGGGAATACGAGCAGTACTTC
CASMGVGSGEYEQYF
>TRBJ2-5|-|TRBV7-9|TRBD2
TGTGCCAGCAGCTCCCAGACTAGCGGGGTGGGGTACCAAGAGACCCAGTACTTC
CASSSQTSGVGYQETQYF
>TRBJ1-1|-|TRBV7-9|TRBD1
TGTGCCAGCAGCCCGGGGACAGGATACACTGAAGCTTTCTTT
CASSPGTGYTEAFF
>TRBJ2-7|once|TRBV5-6|-
TGTGCCAGCAGCTTGTACGGATACGAGCAGTACTTC
CASSLYGYEQYF
>TRBJ2-7|-|TRBV28|TRBD2
TGTGCCAGCACCCTTGCTAGCGGGAGCTACGAGCAGTACTTC
CASTLASGSYEQYF